What follows are 28 T cell receptor beta chains derived from one specimen sequenced in a study of Graves' ophthalmopathy and Graves' hyperthyroidism. The study amplified TCR beta CDR3 regions using RNA transcripts. After a first-round RT-PCR with HTBI primers, a second-round multiplex PCR was run. In TCRdb, the multiplex PCR reads were re-called with MiXCR into one record per CDR3 protein. The repertoire holds about 700,000 distinct CDR3 sequences, with roughly two fifths as singletons. The sequenced sample was peripheral blood. These receptors were obtained from an adult man with Graves' ophthalmopathy.

This chain uses TRBV7-9 with TRBJ1-6; TRBD1 is a possible D gene (6 bases). With 5 bases removed from V and 5 bases from J, the gap between germline ends came to 10 bases. The CDR3 runs 14 residues. Germline lookup yields CDR1 SEHNR and CDR2 FQNEAQ (reference sequence). CDR3 nucleotide sequence: TGTGCCAGCAGCGGCGGACAGAATAATTCACCCCTCCACTTT. Translating gives CASSGGQNNSPLHF.

Only a few counts were recorded for this clonotype. The gene calls are TRBV20-1 and TRBJ2-7; tentatively, D is TRBD2 (6 bases). This CDR3 region has 13 residues. V lost 5 bases, J lost 3 bases, and 14 bases lay in between. Germline lookup yields CDR1 DFQATT and CDR2 SNEGSKA (reference sequence). CDR3 sequence (DNA): TGCAGTGCTGGACGGAGGGGCGTCTACGAGCAGTACTTC. The encoded protein is CSAGRRGVYEQYF.

On this clonotype itself: An end of the junction does not agree with germline; a read error may underlie this. The chain couples TRBV7-9 to TRBJ2-2; a weak D match, TRBD2 (5 bases). This CDR3 has 13 amino acids. CDR1 and CDR2 from the germline V gene are SEHNR and FQNEAQ (reference sequence). The CDR3 nucleotides are TGCGCCAGCAGCCTAGCCGAGTTTGAGGGGCTGTTTTTT. Protein sequence: CASSLAEFEGLFF.

The gene calls are TRBV12-3 or TRBV12-4 and TRBJ1-2; 8 nucleotides line up with TRBD1. V shed 5 bases and J 3 bases; nucleotides not matched to a gene: 8. The CDR3 is made up of 15 amino acids. This CDR3 is CASSPTDREYYGYTF. The CDR3 DNA reads as TGTGCCAGCAGTCCGACGGACAGGGAGTACTATGGCTACACCTTC.

This clonotype appeared a single time. The chain recombines TRBV10-3 with TRBJ1-6; D is possibly TRBD1 (6 bases). CDR3 size: 15 residues. CDR1 and CDR2 (germline): ENHRY, SYGVKD. V was shortened by 2 bases and J by 7 bases, with 12 bases between the two germline ends. The DNA of the CDR3 is TGTGCCATCAGTGAGGCCCGGGGGCGAAATTCACCCCTCCACTTT. Translated: CAISEARGRNSPLHF.

In this sample, this clonotype turned up a few times. The junction shows a germline mismatch at one end, possibly a read error. The rearrangement joins TRBV24-1 to TRBJ1-5; tentatively, D is TRBD1 (6 bases). This CDR3 has 16 amino acids. Germline CDR1 KGHDR, CDR2 SFDVKD. The CDR3 loop reads CASSHYRVSGNQPQHF. The CDR3 DNA is TGTGCCAGCAGTCACTACAGGGTCTCTGGCAATCAGCCCCAGCATTTT.

This clonotype was observed a handful of times. This chain joins TRBV7-9 and TRBJ2-5; either TRBD1 or TRBD2 may fit D (7 bases each). Per the germline V gene, CDR1 is SEHNR and CDR2 is FQNEAQ (reference sequence). The CDR3 consists of 18 residues. With 5 bases removed from V and 4 bases from J, the gap between germline ends came to 26 bases. The CDR3 sequence: CASSRKRTGVGEGETQYF. The CDR3 coding sequence is TGTGCCAGCAGCCGGAAACGGACAGGTGTGGGGGAGGGAGAGACCCAGTACTTC.

This clonotype was found a few times. The V and J genes are TRBV20-1 and TRBJ2-7; a weak D match, TRBD1 (5 bases). Trimming pared 2 bases from V and 4 bases from J, leaving 12 bases between. Germline values: CDR1 DFQATT, CDR2 SNEGSKA (reference sequence). This CDR3 is 13 amino acids long. The chain's CDR3 is CSARKGWTYEQYF. The CDR3 DNA follows: TGCAGTGCTAGAAAGGGGTGGACATACGAGCAGTACTTC.

This clonotype occurred a few times. The chain has TRBV20-1 and TRBJ1-2; possibly TRBD1 for D (6 bases). V lost 0 bases and J lost 4, with 12 bases in between. The CDR3 runs to 14 residues. Germline-derived CDR1 and CDR2 are DFQATT and SNEGSKA (reference sequence). Here the CDR3 reads CSARDRGGLYGYTF. The CDR3 bases are TGCAGTGCTAGAGATCGCGGGGGCCTCTATGGCTACACCTTC.

This clonotype has only a few counts. The rearrangement uses TRBV20-1 and TRBJ1-5; a weak D match, TRBD1 (6 bases). Germline V gene lookup returns CDR1 DFQATT and CDR2 SNEGSKA (reference sequence). V was trimmed by 6 bases and J by 6 bases, leaving 21 bases between them. The CDR3 loop spans 15 amino acids. CDR3 DNA: TGCAGTGCAACTGGGGGGGGCAGGGTCGGTCAGCCCCAGCATTTT. Translation gives CSATGGGRVGQPQHF.

This clonotype showed up many times. V usage is TRBV7-9 and J usage is TRBJ1-3; D ambiguous. The CDR3 spans 12 residues. CDR1 is SEHNR and CDR2 is FQNEAQ in the germline V gene (reference sequence). V lost 4 bases and J lost 3, with 4 bases in between. As DNA, the CDR3 is TGTGCCAGCAGCTCCGGTGGAAACACCATATATTTT. It codes for CASSSGGNTIYF.

The chain recombines TRBV10-2 with TRBJ1-5; perhaps TRBD1 as D (5 bases). V was cut by 6 bases and J by 12 bases, with 15 bases left in between. Germline V gene sequence: CDR1 WSHSY, CDR2 SAAADI. This CDR3 region has 12 residues. The CDR3 is CASSSGGPIQHF. CDR3 coding DNA: TGCGCCAGCAGCTCCGGGGGACCGATCCAGCATTTT.

With respect to this clonotype: An end of the junction differs from the germline gene, which may be a read error. The V and J genes are TRBV7-9 and TRBJ2-6; D is unresolved. Germline V gene data show CDR1 as SEHNR and CDR2 as FQNEAQ (reference sequence). The CDR3 spans 12 residues. The CDR3, as DNA: TGTGCCAGCAGCTTCTGGAACCCCACTGAAGCTTTC. This gives the protein CASSFWNPTEAF.

This clonotype turned up a few times. The chain uses TRBV14 and TRBJ2-7, with 12 bases matching TRBD2. With V trimmed by 6 bases and J by 7 bases, 13 bases remained unmatched. This CDR3 has 16 residues. Germline lookup yields CDR1 SGHDN and CDR2 FVKESK. CDR3 sequence (DNA): TGTGCCAGCAGTCAAAAAGGACTAGCGGGACTAAGGGAGCAGTACTTC. This translates into CASSQKGLAGLREQYF.

This clonotype has more than one count but fewer than ten. The V and J genes are TRBV7-6 and TRBJ2-2; 7 bases map to TRBD1. CDR1 is SGHVS, CDR2 FNYEAQ, per germline. The CDR3 consists of 16 residues. V shed 11 bases and J 1 base; nucleotides not matched to a gene: 13. The CDR3 DNA follows: TGTGCCCCCACAGGGGCCCCCTCTGAGAACACCGGGGAGCTGTTTTTT. It encodes CAPTGAPSENTGELFF.

This clonotype was seen at least ten times. A read error may account for a junction end that differs from germline. This sequence joins TRBV24-1 and TRBJ1-5; D is unclear. CDR1 and CDR2 from the germline V gene are KGHDR and SFDVKD. The CDR3 is 12 residues long. The CDR3 bases are TGTGCCAGCAGTGAAGGTCATCAGCCCCAGCATTTT. Translating it yields CASSEGHQPQHF.

This clonotype was counted a few times. This sequence joins TRBV7-2 and TRBJ2-7, with D hard to call. The CDR3 is made up of 13 amino acids. Germline values: CDR1 SGHTA, CDR2 FQGNSA. Trimming pared 0 bases from V and 5 bases from J, leaving 8 bases between. CDR3 nucleotides: TGTGCCAGCAGCTTAGCGGGTAAGAACGAGCAGTACTTC. Protein: CASSLAGKNEQYF.

This clonotype was seen ten or more times. The chain recombines TRBV20-1 with TRBJ2-5; the D gene could be TRBD1 or TRBD2 (5 bases each). Germline-derived CDR1 and CDR2 are DFQATT and SNEGSKA (reference sequence). CDR3 size: 12 residues. V was clipped by 6 bases and J by 5 bases, with 13 bases between them. The CDR3 DNA sequence: TGCAGTGCCCAGGAGGCAGGGGAGACCCAGTACTTC. It specifies CSAQEAGETQYF.

The chain joins TRBV7-9 to TRBJ1-6; 7 bases map to TRBD1. CDR1 and CDR2 from the germline V gene are SEHNR and FQNEAQ (reference sequence). The CDR3 loop spans 15 amino acids. The V and J ends lost 2 bases and 5 bases, in that order; junction bases with no gene match: 3. Here the CDR3 reads CASSLWDSHNSPLHF. CDR3 DNA: TGTGCCAGCAGCTTATGGGACAGCCATAATTCACCCCTCCACTTT.

The chain couples TRBV2 to TRBJ2-6, with D uncertain. The ends were cut back, 7 bases at V and 1 base at J, with 14 bases in the middle. Germline V gives CDR1 SNHLY, CDR2 FYNNEI. CDR3 length: 16 amino acids. CDR3 DNA sequence: TGTGCCAGCAACTTGGTCGGTGGATCTGGGGCCAACGTCCTGACTTTC. It specifies CASNLVGGSGANVLTF.

The J gene is TRBJ2-3, the V gene TRBV2; 11 bases line up with TRBD2. Germline values: CDR1 SNHLY, CDR2 FYNNEI. The J segment lost 3 bases and the V segment lost 10 bases, leaving 18 bases of the junction unmatched. The CDR3 totals 18 residues. The CDR3: CATRQLAGVGPRTDTQYF. In DNA form, the CDR3 reads TGTGCCACCCGCCAACTAGCGGGAGTCGGGCCGCGGACAGATACGCAGTATTTT.

The chain uses TRBV10-3 and TRBJ2-5; 9 positions match TRBD2. The V gene end was trimmed by 10 bases and the J gene end by 5 bases; junction bases not matched to a gene: 14. This CDR3 spans 15 amino acids. Per the germline V gene, CDR1 is ENHRY and CDR2 is SYGVKD. CDR3 DNA sequence: TGTGCCAGCAGAACACTGGCGGGGGGGAGTGAGACCCAGTACTTC. Its protein product is CASRTLAGGSETQYF.

The chain combines TRBV10-3 with TRBJ1-2; TRBD1 matches 10 bases. The CDR3 has 16 amino acids. With V trimmed by 10 bases and J by 3 bases, 14 bases remained unmatched. Germline CDR1 reads ENHRY; CDR2 reads SYGVKD. The CDR3 DNA reads as TGTGCCAGCAGATCTCCGACCGGGACAGGGGACTATGGCTACACCTTC. This encodes CASRSPTGTGDYGYTF.

This clonotype was recorded at least ten times. The V and J genes are TRBV19 and TRBJ1-1; 7 nucleotides agree with TRBD1. V lost 11 bases and J lost 5; bases outside the gene matches: 11. Per the germline V gene, CDR1 is LNHDA and CDR2 is SQIVND (reference sequence). The CDR3 is 13 amino acids. Here the CDR3 reads CAVTGRGITEAFF. CDR3 in DNA: TGTGCCGTAACGGGCAGGGGGATTACTGAAGCTTTCTTT.

This clonotype was recorded many times. J is TRBJ2-7 and V is TRBV29-1; tentative D call: TRBD1 (5 bases). Trimming shortened V by 0 bases and J by 3 bases, and 12 bases separated the two germline ends. The CDR3 covers 14 residues. Germline lookup yields CDR1 SQVTM and CDR2 ANQGSEA. The CDR3 region has the DNA TGCAGCGTTGAAGATTCGCAGGGCGGCTACGAGCAGTACTTC. This translates into CSVEDSQGGYEQYF.

Comment on this clonotype: Mismatch with germline at one junction end may stem from a read error. The J gene is TRBJ1-1, the V gene TRBV10-2; TRBD1 matches at 10 bases. The CDR3 sequence is 16 residues long. CDR1 is WSHSY, CDR2 SAAADI, per germline. The CDR3 is CASSQGDRGLGTEAFF. The CDR3 DNA follows: TGTGCCAGCAGCCAAGGGGACAGGGGTTTGGGCACTGAAGCTTTCTTT.

The rearrangement uses TRBV7-9 and TRBJ2-7, with 9 bases lining up with TRBD1. This CDR3 is 15 amino acids long. Trimming at V came to 5 bases and at J to 7 bases, leaving 12 bases not matched to a gene. Germline V gene lookup returns CDR1 SEHNR and CDR2 FQNEAQ (reference sequence). DNA of the CDR3: TGTGCCAGCAGCCCGAGTCGAGGACAGGGGTGGGAGCAGTACTTC. Its translation is CASSPSRGQGWEQYF.

The J gene is TRBJ2-7, the V gene TRBV7-9; 7 bases are a match to TRBD2. The trim removed 6 bases at V and 5 bases at J, leaving 16 bases unmatched. This CDR3 is built from 16 residues. Germline V gene data show CDR1 as SEHNR and CDR2 as FQNEAQ (reference sequence). CDR3 coding DNA: TGTGCCAGCAGTGAAGAGGCAGCGGGGCGGCGCCACGAGCAGTACTTC. Encoded protein: CASSEEAAGRRHEQYF.